The present entry profiles one T cell receptor (beta chain) with its context. J was trimmed by 0 bases and V by 4 bases; bases with no gene match: 10. The germline CDR1 and CDR2 sequences are SGHKS and YYEKEE (reference sequence). The CDR3 is 17 residues long. Living in about two dozen US areas, the participants were between 18 and 89 years of age. The data stem from a study of blood T cell repertoires in COVID-19. Using immunoSEQ multiplex PCR, the repertoire was profiled, and TCRdb retains in-frame clones only, with some absent. The sample lists some 290,000 clones, just over 90% seen once, with under 3% in the top ten.

The sequence was obtained from a woman aged 40 to 55 with acute COVID-19. The source material was PBMCs or T cells enriched from blood (not recorded which). The chain has TRBV5-5 and TRBJ1-5; 7 nucleotides match TRBD1. This chain's CDR3 is CASSRTTGPYSNQPQHF. In DNA, the CDR3 is TGTGCCAGCAGCCGAACGACAGGGCCCTATAGCAATCAGCCCCAGCATTTT.